The subject of this entry is one T cell receptor beta chain. As yet, its antigen is unknown. The assay was immunoSEQ multiplex PCR, and TCRdb's table has in-frame clones only and misses some. Seen here are roughly 28,000 clones, more than 80% observed once, and the top ten hold over 4.5%. These data belong to a study of T cells in tuberculosis. Study in general: CD1B tetramers identified T cells specific for mycobacterial lipid GMM. A South African cohort included IGRA-negative adolescents, latently infected IGRA-positive adolescents and adults with active tuberculosis.

The CDR3 extends over 13 amino acids. The ends were cut back, 7 bases at V and 4 bases at J, with 13 bases in the middle. Germline assignment: CDR1 MDHEN and CDR2 SYDVKM. The study, taken as a whole, reports: Using the GMM-specific repertoire gave about 84% accuracy versus roughly 70% with motifs. Smaller alpha distances in active tuberculosis partly reflected shorter CDR3-alpha lengths.

The chain employs TRBV28 and TRBJ1-2, with D perhaps TRBD1 (5 bases). What was sequenced was PBMCs. This sequence originates from a donor aged 10 to 29 with latent tuberculosis or without tuberculosis infection. This chain's CDR3 is CASTGGRVYGYTF. Written as DNA, the CDR3 is TGTGCCAGCACGGGGGGTCGAGTCTATGGCTACACCTTC.